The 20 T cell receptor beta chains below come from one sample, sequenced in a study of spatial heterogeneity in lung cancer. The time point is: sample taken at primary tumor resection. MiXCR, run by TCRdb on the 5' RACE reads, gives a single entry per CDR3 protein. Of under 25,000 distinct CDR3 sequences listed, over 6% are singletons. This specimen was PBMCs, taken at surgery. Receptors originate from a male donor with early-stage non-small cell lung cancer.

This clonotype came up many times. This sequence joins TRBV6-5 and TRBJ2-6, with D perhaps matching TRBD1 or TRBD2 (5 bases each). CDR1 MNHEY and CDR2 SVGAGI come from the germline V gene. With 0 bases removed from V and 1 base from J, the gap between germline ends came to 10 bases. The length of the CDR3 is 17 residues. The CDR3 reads CASSYSGVVSGANVLTF. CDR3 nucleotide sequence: TGTGCCAGCAGTTACTCGGGGGTGGTGTCTGGGGCCAACGTCCTGACTTTC.

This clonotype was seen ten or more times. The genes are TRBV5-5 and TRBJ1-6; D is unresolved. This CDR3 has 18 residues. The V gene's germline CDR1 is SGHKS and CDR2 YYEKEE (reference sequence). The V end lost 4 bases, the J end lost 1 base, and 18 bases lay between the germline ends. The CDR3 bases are TGTGCCAGCAGCCAACCCGCGCCAGGAGTATCCTATAATTCACCCCTCCACTTT. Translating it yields CASSQPAPGVSYNSPLHF.

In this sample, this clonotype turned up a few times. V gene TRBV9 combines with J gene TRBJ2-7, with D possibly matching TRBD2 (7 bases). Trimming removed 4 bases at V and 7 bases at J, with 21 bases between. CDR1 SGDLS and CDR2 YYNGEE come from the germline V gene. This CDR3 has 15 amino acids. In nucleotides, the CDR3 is TGTGCCAGCAGCCCAGAGGCGGGGGCGCCGGGTGAGCAGTACTTC. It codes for CASSPEAGAPGEQYF.

DNA of the CDR3: TGCGCCAGCAGTTCAGGGGGCCTTAACTATGGCTACACCTTC. Encoded protein: CASSSGGLNYGYTF. This chain uses TRBV10-1 with TRBJ1-2; 8 bases are a match to TRBD1. The CDR3 totals 14 residues. Germline V CDR1 and CDR2: WNHNN, SYGVQD (reference sequence). The junction had 3 bases not matched to a gene; V was cut back by 5 bases and J by 1 base.

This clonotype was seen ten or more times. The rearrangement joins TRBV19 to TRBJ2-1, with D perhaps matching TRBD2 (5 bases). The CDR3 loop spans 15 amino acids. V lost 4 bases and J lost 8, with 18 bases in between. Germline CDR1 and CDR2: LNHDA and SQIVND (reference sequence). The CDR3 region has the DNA TGTGCCAGTAGTACCCCTTTTTTGAGGGCCCATGAGCAGTTCTTC. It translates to CASSTPFLRAHEQFF.

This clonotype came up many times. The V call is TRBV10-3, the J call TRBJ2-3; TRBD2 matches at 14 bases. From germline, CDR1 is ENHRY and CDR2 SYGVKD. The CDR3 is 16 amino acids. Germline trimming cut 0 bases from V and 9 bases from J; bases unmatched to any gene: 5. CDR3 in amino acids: CAISESPGLAGATQYF. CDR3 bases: TGTGCCATCAGTGAGTCACCGGGACTAGCGGGGGCCACGCAGTATTTT.

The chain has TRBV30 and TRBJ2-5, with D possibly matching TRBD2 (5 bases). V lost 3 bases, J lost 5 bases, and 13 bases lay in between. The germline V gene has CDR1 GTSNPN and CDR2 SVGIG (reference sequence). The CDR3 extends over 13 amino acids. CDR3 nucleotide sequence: TGTGCCTGGAGCCGCGGACTTGGCGAGACCCAGTACTTC. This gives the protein CAWSRGLGETQYF. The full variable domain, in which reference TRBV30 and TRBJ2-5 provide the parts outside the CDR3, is SQTIHQWPATLVQPVGSPLSLECTVEGTSNPNLYWYRQAAGRGLQLLFYSVGIGQISSEVPQNLSASRPQDRQFILSSKKLLLSDSGFYLCAWSRGLGETQYFGPGTRLLVL.

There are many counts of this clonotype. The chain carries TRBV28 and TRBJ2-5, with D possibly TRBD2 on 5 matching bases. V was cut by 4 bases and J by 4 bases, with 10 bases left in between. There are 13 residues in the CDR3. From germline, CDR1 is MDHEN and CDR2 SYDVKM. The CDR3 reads CASSSGLGETQYF. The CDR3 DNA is TGTGCCAGCAGTTCCGGACTGGGAGAGACCCAGTACTTC.

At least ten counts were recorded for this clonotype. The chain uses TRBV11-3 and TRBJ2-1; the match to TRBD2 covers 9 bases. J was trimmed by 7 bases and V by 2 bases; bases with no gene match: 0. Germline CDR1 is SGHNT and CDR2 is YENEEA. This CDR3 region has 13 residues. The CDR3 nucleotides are TGTGCCAGCAGCTTAAGCGGGAGGAATGAGCAGTTCTTC. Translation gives CASSLSGRNEQFF.

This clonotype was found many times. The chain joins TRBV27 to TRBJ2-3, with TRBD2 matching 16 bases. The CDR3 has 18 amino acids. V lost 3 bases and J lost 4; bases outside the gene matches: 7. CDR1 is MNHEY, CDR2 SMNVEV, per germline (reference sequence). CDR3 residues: CASSFRGLAGGPADTQYF. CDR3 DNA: TGTGCCAGCAGTTTCCGGGGACTAGCGGGGGGGCCGGCAGATACGCAGTATTTT.

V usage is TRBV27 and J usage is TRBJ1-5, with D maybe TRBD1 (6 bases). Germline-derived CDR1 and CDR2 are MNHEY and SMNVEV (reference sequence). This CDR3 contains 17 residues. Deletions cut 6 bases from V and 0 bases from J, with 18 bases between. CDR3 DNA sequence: TGTGCCAGCAGCTTAACCACAGGGAAATATAGCAATCAGCCCCAGCATTTT. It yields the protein CASSLTTGKYSNQPQHF.

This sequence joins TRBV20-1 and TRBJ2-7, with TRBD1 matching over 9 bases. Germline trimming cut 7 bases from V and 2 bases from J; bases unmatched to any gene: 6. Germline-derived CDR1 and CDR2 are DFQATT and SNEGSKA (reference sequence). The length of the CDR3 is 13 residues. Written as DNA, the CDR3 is TGCAGTGGGACAGGGGACAGTCCCTACGAGCAGTACGTC. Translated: CSGTGDSPYEQYV.

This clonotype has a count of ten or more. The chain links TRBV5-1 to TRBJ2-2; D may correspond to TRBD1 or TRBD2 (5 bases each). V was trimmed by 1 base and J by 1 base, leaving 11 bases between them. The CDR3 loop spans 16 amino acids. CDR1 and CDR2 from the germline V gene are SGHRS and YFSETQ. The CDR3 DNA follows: TGCGCCAGCAGCTTGTACGGGACGAGGAACACCGGGGAGCTGTTTTTT. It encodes CASSLYGTRNTGELFF.

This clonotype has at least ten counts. For the CDR3, the DNA is TGCAGTGCTCCATGGACTAGTAGTATGGTTGACATTCAGTACTTC. This encodes CSAPWTSSMVDIQYF. The V call is TRBV20-1, the J call TRBJ2-4; TRBD2 matches 7 bases. The V gene's germline CDR1 is DFQATT and CDR2 SNEGSKA (reference sequence). The V and J ends lost 5 bases and 8 bases, in that order; junction bases with no gene match: 15. The CDR3 is 15 amino acids.

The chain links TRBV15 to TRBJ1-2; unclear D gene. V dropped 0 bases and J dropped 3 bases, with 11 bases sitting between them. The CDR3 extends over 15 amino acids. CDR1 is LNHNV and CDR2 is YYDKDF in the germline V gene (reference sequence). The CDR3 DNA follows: TGTGCCACCAGCAGAGATATGGGGATTGACTATGGCTACACCTTC. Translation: CATSRDMGIDYGYTF.

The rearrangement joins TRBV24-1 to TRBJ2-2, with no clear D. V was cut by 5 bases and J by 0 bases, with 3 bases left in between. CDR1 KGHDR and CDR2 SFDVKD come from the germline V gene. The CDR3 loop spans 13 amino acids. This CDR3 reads CATSGTNTGELFF. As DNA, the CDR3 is TGTGCCACCAGTGGGACGAACACCGGGGAGCTGTTTTTT.

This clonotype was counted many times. The CDR3 DNA is TGTGCCAGCAGCGCCCAGGGATCGCCGCTCCGTCGGTTCTTC. It is translated as CASSAQGSPLRRFF. This sequence joins TRBV9 and TRBJ2-1; tentative D call: TRBD1 (5 bases). Trimming removed 3 bases at V and 15 bases at J, with 22 bases between. Germline CDR1 and CDR2: SGDLS and YYNGEE. The CDR3 is made up of 14 amino acids.

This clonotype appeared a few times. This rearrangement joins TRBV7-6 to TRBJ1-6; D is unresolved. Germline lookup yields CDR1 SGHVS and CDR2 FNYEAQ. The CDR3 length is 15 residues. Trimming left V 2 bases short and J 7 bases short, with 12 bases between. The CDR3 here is CASSLIDTKNSPLHF. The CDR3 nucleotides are TGTGCCAGCAGCTTAATAGACACTAAAAATTCACCCCTCCACTTT.

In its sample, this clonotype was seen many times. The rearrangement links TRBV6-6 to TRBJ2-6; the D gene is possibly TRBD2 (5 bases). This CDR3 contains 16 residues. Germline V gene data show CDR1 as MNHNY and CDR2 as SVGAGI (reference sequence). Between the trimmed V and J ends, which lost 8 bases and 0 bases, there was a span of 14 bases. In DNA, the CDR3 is TGTGCCAGCGGATTAGTTGGAGGCTCTGGGGCCAACGTCCTGACTTTC. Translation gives CASGLVGGSGANVLTF.

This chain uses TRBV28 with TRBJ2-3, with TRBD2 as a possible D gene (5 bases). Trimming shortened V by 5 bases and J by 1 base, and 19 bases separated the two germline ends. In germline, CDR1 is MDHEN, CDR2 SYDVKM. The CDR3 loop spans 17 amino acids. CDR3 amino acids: CASSRGLGKEGTDTQYF. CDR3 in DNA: TGTGCCAGCAGTCGTGGCCTGGGGAAGGAGGGCACAGATACGCAGTATTTT.